The 11 T cell receptor beta chains presented below share a single source sample, sequenced in a study of chemoradiotherapy in HPV16-positive cancers. TCRdb keeps only in-frame clones here, not all; method: immunoSEQ multiplex PCR. The sample carries approximately 10,000 clones, roughly 80% recorded once. Sequenced material: blood, taken from a patient who underwent chemoradiotherapy. These receptor sequences come from a human donor with HPV-associated anogenital cancer.

The chain recombines TRBV9 with TRBJ2-2, with D possibly matching TRBD2 (5 bases). Between the trimmed V and J ends, which lost 3 bases and 2 bases, there was a span of 14 bases. Germline CDR1 is SGDLS and CDR2 is YYNGEE. CDR3 size: 16 residues. The DNA for the CDR3 is TGTGCCAGCAGCGCCCCCTTGAGGGTAAACACCGGGGAGCTGTTTTTT. Its translation: CASSAPLRVNTGELFF.

This sequence joins TRBV14 and TRBJ2-7; 9 nucleotides line up with TRBD2. This CDR3 contains 19 residues. The germline V gene has CDR1 SGHDN and CDR2 FVKESK. Germline trimming cut 0 bases from V and 3 bases from J; bases unmatched to any gene: 15. CDR3 DNA: TGTGCCAGCAGCCAAGATCTTTTACGACGGCGGGGGGGCGTCTACGAGCAGTACTTC. This gives the protein CASSQDLLRRRGGVYEQYF.

V and J are TRBV5-1 and TRBJ1-4; 8 nucleotides agree with TRBD1. The V gene's germline CDR1 is SGHRS and CDR2 YFSETQ. V was clipped by 3 bases and J by 8 bases; unmatched bases: 6. CDR3 length: 14 amino acids. The CDR3 nucleotides are TGCGCCAGCAGCTCCAGGGGGCCGGAGGAAAAACTGTTTTTT. Amino acids: CASSSRGPEEKLFF.

As regards this clone: This same CDR3 is encoded by further DNA sequences in the sample. The gene calls are TRBV11-2 and TRBJ1-1; 8 nucleotides match TRBD1. V shed 5 bases, J shed 8 bases, and the junction held 4 bases outside the gene matches. From germline, CDR1 is SGHAT and CDR2 FQNNGV. This CDR3 contains 12 residues. Here the CDR3 reads CASSHGQGEAFF. CDR3 DNA sequence: TGTGCCAGCAGCCACGGACAGGGCGAAGCTTTCTTT.

The V call is TRBV7-9, the J call TRBJ2-3; no firm D call. Germline CDR1 reads SEHNR; CDR2 reads FQNEAQ (reference sequence). V lost 5 bases and J 1 base, leaving 19 bases between the germline ends. The CDR3 runs 17 residues. The CDR3 is CASSPAQVVVGTDTQYF. Here the CDR3 DNA reads TGTGCCAGCAGCCCTGCTCAGGTAGTTGTGGGCACAGATACGCAGTATTTT.

J is TRBJ2-7 and V is TRBV27; 7 bases agree with TRBD2. CDR1 MNHEY and CDR2 SMNVEV come from the germline V gene (reference sequence). After removal of 11 bases from V and 2 bases from J, the junction contained 9 bases not matched to a gene. The CDR3 totals 13 residues. The CDR3 nucleotides read TGTGCCTCCGGGGGACTACCAACCTACGAGCAGTACTTC. Protein: CASGGLPTYEQYF.

This clone was found once. This chain links TRBV10-3 with TRBJ1-5; D gene uncertain. The V and J ends lost 2 bases and 3 bases respectively, with 8 bases between them. This CDR3 region has 14 residues. The germline gives CDR1 ENHRY, CDR2 SYGVKD. The CDR3 reads CAISEDGYNQPQHF. The CDR3, as DNA: TGTGCCATCAGTGAGGACGGTTACAATCAGCCCCAGCATTTT.

The rearrangement uses TRBV2 and TRBJ2-7, with 11 bases fitting TRBD1. V was clipped by 6 bases and J by 5 bases; unmatched bases: 9. The CDR3 covers 15 residues. Germline CDR1 is SNHLY and CDR2 is FYNNEI. In DNA, the CDR3 is TGTGCCAGCAGAGTCCGGGACAGGGGGAATAACGAGCAGTACTTC. Amino acids: CASRVRDRGNNEQYF. Full variable domain (remainder filled in from reference TRBV2 and TRBJ2-7): EPEVTQTPSHQVTQMGQEVILRCVPISNHLYFYWYRQILGQKVEFLVSFYNNEISEKSEIFDDQFSVERPDGSNFTLKIRSTKLEDSAMYFCASRVRDRGNNEQYFGPGTRLTVT.

CDR3 sequence (DNA): TGTGCCAGCAGAACGTGGGGACAGGGGGTATACGAGCAGTACTTC. Translating gives CASRTWGQGVYEQYF. This chain connects TRBV27 to TRBJ2-7; 11 bases match TRBD1. Germline CDR1 and CDR2: MNHEY and SMNVEV (reference sequence). J gave up 4 bases and V 6 bases, and 8 bases lay outside the gene matches. This CDR3 region has 15 residues.

The gene calls are TRBV6-5 and TRBJ2-3, with TRBD2 matching over 11 bases. The germline gives CDR1 MNHEY, CDR2 SVGAGI. The CDR3 has 15 residues. The V and J ends lost 5 bases and 3 bases, in that order; junction bases with no gene match: 4. The CDR3 loop reads CASSIAGGLTDTQYF. The CDR3 DNA reads as TGTGCCAGCAGTATAGCGGGGGGGCTAACAGATACGCAGTATTTT.

The chain links TRBV27 to TRBJ1-2; D unresolved. The V and J ends lost 10 bases and 4 bases respectively, with 16 bases between them. Germline V gives CDR1 MNHEY, CDR2 SMNVEV (reference sequence). The CDR3 contains 13 residues. The CDR3 DNA reads TGTGCCACCCTAGAACTTCATCCCTATGGCTACACCTTC. Encoded protein: CATLELHPYGYTF.